The clone carrying this T cell receptor beta chain is a singleton in its sample. Its cognate antigen is unknown. CDR1 is LGHNA and CDR2 is YNFKEQ in the germline V gene. The CDR3 length is 14 residues. Trimming cost V 3 bases and J 7 bases; bases outside gene matches: 5. This sample stems from a study of naive CD8 T cells in extremely preterm neonates. Sorting kept Annexin V-negative CD3+CD8+CD45RA+CCR7+ naive T cells. Whole-study findings and limits: The authors flagged variable productive template counts in preterm samples.

Here immunoSEQ multiplex PCR was the method, and the copy in TCRdb shows in-frame clones only, minus some. The sample has over 3,500 clones; 97% are singletons. The clonotype was recovered from a human donor in good health. Sequencing used naive CD8+ T cells from blood. V usage is TRBV4-2 and J usage is TRBJ2-1, with 8 bases lining up with TRBD2. CDR3 nucleotides: TGTGCCAGCAGCCAGGGACTAGATGGGAATGAGCAGTTCTTC. Residues: CASSQGLDGNEQFF.